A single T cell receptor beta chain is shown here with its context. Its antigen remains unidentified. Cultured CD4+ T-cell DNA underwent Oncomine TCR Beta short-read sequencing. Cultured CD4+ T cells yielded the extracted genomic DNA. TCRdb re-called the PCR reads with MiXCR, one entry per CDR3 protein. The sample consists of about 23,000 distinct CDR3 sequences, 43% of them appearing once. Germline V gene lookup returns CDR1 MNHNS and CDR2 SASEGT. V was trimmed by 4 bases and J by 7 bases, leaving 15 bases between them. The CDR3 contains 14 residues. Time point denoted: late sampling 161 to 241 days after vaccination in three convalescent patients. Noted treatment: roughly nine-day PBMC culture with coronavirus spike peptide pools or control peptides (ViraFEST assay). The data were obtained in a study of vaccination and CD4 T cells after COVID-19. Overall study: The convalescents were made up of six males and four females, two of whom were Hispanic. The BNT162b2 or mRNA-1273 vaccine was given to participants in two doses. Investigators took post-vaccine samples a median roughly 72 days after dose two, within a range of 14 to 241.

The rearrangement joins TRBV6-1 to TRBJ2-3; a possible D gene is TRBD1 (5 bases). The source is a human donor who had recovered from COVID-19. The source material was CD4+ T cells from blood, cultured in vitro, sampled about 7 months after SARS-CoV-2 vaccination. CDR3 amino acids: CASSGQTFTNTQYF. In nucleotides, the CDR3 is TGTGCCAGCAGTGGACAGACTTTCACGAATACGCAGTATTTT.